These T cell receptor beta chains were read from a single sample in a study of cytomegalovirus exposure and HLA in healthy donors. Assay: immunoSEQ multiplex PCR; the TCRdb copy retains only in-frame clones and omits some. The sample records about 110,000 clones, 69% being singletons. Sequencing was performed on PBMCs. These receptors were collected from a man younger than 40 in good health and CMV-seronegative. Each CDR3 is given with its conserved first and last residue. Fields, in order: clone size, J gene, CDR3 length, V gene, D gene, CDR3 protein, CDR3 DNA. A D gene is named only where the DNA matches it firmly. Clone size appears in some rows only: once, few, many, or a class for an expanded clone.

size: -
J: TRBJ2-7
length: 12
V: TRBV5-4
D: -
CDR3: CASSLTHYEQYF
DNA: TGTGCCAGCAGCTTGACACACTACGAGCAGTACTTC

size: -
J: TRBJ1-5
length: 13
V: TRBV27
D: -
CDR3: CASRTGGNQPQHF
DNA: TGTGCCAGCAGGACAGGAGGCAATCAGCCCCAGCATTTT

size: -
J: TRBJ1-5
length: 14
V: TRBV7-2
D: -
CDR3: CASSLYKLNQPQHF
DNA: TGTGCCAGCAGCTTATATAAGCTAAATCAGCCCCAGCATTTT

size: -
J: TRBJ2-7
length: 14
V: TRBV7-9
D: -
CDR3: CASSLGHGIYEQYF
DNA: TGTGCCAGCAGCTTAGGACACGGGATTTACGAGCAGTACTTC

size: -
J: TRBJ1-1
length: 18
V: TRBV2
D: TRBD1
CDR3: CASSDRWRQGARDTEAFF
DNA: TGTGCCAGCAGTGACAGGTGGAGACAGGGGGCACGAGACACTGAAGCTTTCTTT

size: few
J: TRBJ1-2
length: 13
V: TRBV19
D: TRBD1
CDR3: CASSPDRGHGYTF
DNA: TGTGCCAGTAGTCCGGACAGGGGCCATGGCTACACCTTC

size: -
J: TRBJ2-7
length: 14
V: TRBV7-9
D: TRBD2
CDR3: CASSPTSGRDEQYF
DNA: TGTGCCAGCAGCCCGACTAGCGGGAGAGACGAGCAGTACTTC

size: few
J: TRBJ2-1
length: 13
V: TRBV5-4
D: TRBD2
CDR3: CASSQRTRGKQFF
DNA: TGTGCCAGCAGCCAAAGGACTAGGGGAAAGCAGTTCTTC

size: once
J: TRBJ2-4
length: 16
V: TRBV5-8
D: TRBD1
CDR3: CASSPRQGEAKNIQYF
DNA: TGTGCCAGCAGCCCGCGACAGGGTGAAGCCAAAAACATTCAGTACTTC

size: few
J: TRBJ1-1
length: 14
V: TRBV6-5
D: -
CDR3: CASSYRRMNTEAFF
DNA: TGTGCCAGCAGTTATAGGAGGATGAACACTGAAGCTTTCTTT

size: once
J: TRBJ2-2
length: 15
V: TRBV7-9
D: TRBD2
CDR3: CASSRSGEDTGELFF
DNA: TGTGCCAGCAGTCGAAGCGGGGAAGACACCGGGGAGCTGTTTTTT

size: -
J: TRBJ2-1
length: 17
V: TRBV7-2
D: TRBD2
CDR3: CASSLSLKDGGSNEQFF
DNA: TGTGCCAGCAGCTTAAGTTTAAAAGACGGCGGGAGCAATGAGCAGTTCTTC

size: once
J: TRBJ2-1
length: 14
V: TRBV5-4
D: TRBD2
CDR3: CASSLTSAYNEQFF
DNA: TGTGCCAGCAGCTTGACTAGCGCGTACAATGAGCAGTTCTTC

size: -
J: TRBJ2-2
length: 16
V: TRBV9
D: TRBD2
CDR3: CASSVGLAGSTGELFF
DNA: TGTGCCAGCAGCGTAGGACTAGCGGGTTCTACCGGGGAGCTGTTTTTT

size: -
J: TRBJ2-3
length: 14
V: TRBV6-5
D: -
CDR3: CASSYRRAVDTQYF
DNA: TGTGCCAGCAGTTACCGCAGGGCGGTAGATACGCAGTATTTT

size: once
J: TRBJ2-1
length: 15
V: TRBV4-3
D: TRBD2
CDR3: CASSQASGSWNEQFF
DNA: TGCGCCAGCAGCCAAGCTAGCGGGAGTTGGAATGAGCAGTTCTTC

size: -
J: TRBJ2-2
length: 15
V: TRBV28
D: TRBD1
CDR3: CASSLPLTGSGELFF
DNA: TGTGCCAGCAGTTTACCTCTGACAGGGTCCGGGGAGCTGTTTTTT

size: -
J: TRBJ2-7
length: 13
V: TRBV4-1
D: -
CDR3: CASSETSSYEQYF
DNA: TGCGCCAGCAGCGAGACAAGCTCCTACGAGCAGTACTTC

size: -
J: TRBJ2-3
length: 13
V: TRBV27
D: -
CDR3: CATRDWSTDTQYF
DNA: TGTGCCACGAGGGACTGGAGCACAGATACGCAGTATTTT

size: few
J: TRBJ2-5
length: 14
V: TRBV15
D: -
CDR3: CATSRVGAGETQYF
DNA: TGTGCCACCAGCAGAGTAGGGGCTGGGGAGACCCAGTACTTC

size: -
J: TRBJ2-1
length: 15
V: TRBV4-1
D: TRBD2
CDR3: CASSPAGEPYNEQFF
DNA: TGCGCCAGCAGCCCTGCGGGGGAGCCCTACAATGAGCAGTTCTTC

size: -
J: TRBJ2-2
length: 16
V: TRBV9
D: -
CDR3: CASTQWADINTGELFF
DNA: TGTGCCAGCACCCAGTGGGCAGATATTAACACCGGGGAGCTGTTTTTT

size: once
J: TRBJ1-2
length: 16
V: TRBV19
D: TRBD1
CDR3: CASSPEGTGDKGGYTF
DNA: TGTGCCTCCTCACCGGAGGGGACAGGAGACAAGGGTGGCTACACCTTC

size: -
J: TRBJ2-7
length: 16
V: TRBV18
D: -
CDR3: CASSPSRQGGSYEQYF
DNA: TGTGCCAGCTCACCAAGCCGGCAGGGAGGCTCCTACGAGCAGTACTTC

size: few
J: TRBJ2-2
length: 16
V: TRBV7-2
D: TRBD1
CDR3: CASSLRRTGGPLELFF
DNA: TGTGCCAGCAGCTTACGGAGGACAGGGGGTCCGCTCGAGCTGTTTTTT

size: -
J: TRBJ1-2
length: 16
V: TRBV19
D: TRBD1
CDR3: CASSGQGADSSYGYTF
DNA: TGTGCCAGTAGCGGACAGGGGGCTGATTCCTCCTATGGCTACACCTTC

size: few
J: TRBJ2-7
length: 16
V: TRBV28
D: -
CDR3: CASSFQGPPTEDEQYF
DNA: TGTGCCAGCAGTTTCCAGGGCCCCCCTACTGAGGACGAGCAGTACTTC

size: once
J: TRBJ2-3
length: 14
V: TRBV28
D: -
CDR3: CASSFGGTTDTQYF
DNA: TGTGCCAGCAGTTTCGGCGGGACCACAGATACGCAGTATTTT

size: -
J: TRBJ2-3
length: 14
V: TRBV5-1
D: -
CDR3: CASSLPGGTDTQYF
DNA: TGCGCCAGCAGCTTGCCAGGGGGCACAGATACGCAGTATTTT

size: -
J: TRBJ1-6
length: 17
V: TRBV28
D: -
CDR3: CASSFKGKSRLNSPLHF
DNA: TGTGCCAGCAGTTTCAAGGGGAAATCCCGATTAAATTCACCCCTCCACTTT

size: -
J: TRBJ1-1
length: 14
V: TRBV28
D: TRBD1
CDR3: CASSSIRGKTEAFF
DNA: TGTGCCAGCAGTTCCATCAGGGGGAAGACTGAAGCTTTCTTT

size: -
J: TRBJ2-5
length: 13
V: TRBV7-2
D: -
CDR3: CASSPFNRETQYF
DNA: TGTGCCAGCAGCCCCTTTAACAGGGAGACCCAGTACTTC

size: few
J: TRBJ2-7
length: 18
V: TRBV13
D: TRBD2
CDR3: CASSPGASGRYPSYEQYF
DNA: TGTGCCAGCAGCCCCGGAGCTAGCGGGAGGTACCCCTCCTACGAGCAGTACTTC

size: few
J: TRBJ2-7
length: 14
V: TRBV5-1
D: TRBD1
CDR3: CASSLSTGGYEQYF
DNA: TGCGCCAGCAGCTTGTCGACAGGGGGCTACGAGCAGTACTTC

size: -
J: TRBJ1-4
length: 16
V: TRBV5-1
D: TRBD1
CDR3: CASSFSGTATNEKLFF
DNA: TGCGCCAGCAGCTTTTCCGGGACAGCAACTAATGAAAAACTGTTTTTT

size: -
J: TRBJ1-2
length: 15
V: TRBV18
D: TRBD1
CDR3: CASSPSGTGARGYTF
DNA: TGTGCCAGCTCACCCTCCGGGACAGGGGCTCGTGGCTACACCTTC

size: -
J: TRBJ1-1
length: 14
V: TRBV6-5
D: TRBD1
CDR3: CASSPDRLNTEAFF
DNA: TGTGCCAGCAGTCCGGACAGGTTGAACACTGAAGCTTTCTTT

size: -
J: TRBJ2-7
length: 13
V: TRBV6-5
D: -
CDR3: CASLNRQDYEQYF
DNA: TGTGCCAGCCTCAACCGGCAGGACTACGAGCAGTACTTC

size: once
J: TRBJ1-2
length: 14
V: TRBV27
D: -
CDR3: CASSLSDSSYGYTF
DNA: TGTGCCAGCAGTTTATCGGACAGCTCCTATGGCTACACCTTC

size: -
J: TRBJ2-1
length: 15
V: TRBV19
D: -
CDR3: CASSIQGSSYNEQFF
DNA: TGTGCCAGTAGTATACAGGGCAGCTCCTACAATGAGCAGTTCTTC

size: -
J: TRBJ2-5
length: 14
V: TRBV5-4
D: TRBD2
CDR3: CASSFREVQETQYF
DNA: TGTGCCAGCAGCTTCCGGGAGGTCCAAGAGACCCAGTACTTC

size: -
J: TRBJ2-5
length: 16
V: TRBV7-2
D: TRBD1
CDR3: CASSVAGTGGQETQYF
DNA: TGTGCCAGCAGCGTAGCCGGGACAGGCGGCCAAGAGACCCAGTACTTC

size: few
J: TRBJ2-7
length: 13
V: TRBV28
D: -
CDR3: CASWAGSSYEQYF
DNA: TGTGCCAGCTGGGCAGGGTCGTCCTACGAGCAGTACTTC

size: -
J: TRBJ1-3
length: 16
V: TRBV7-2
D: -
CDR3: CASSLVARRTGNTIYF
DNA: TGTGCCAGCAGCTTAGTGGCCCGGCGGACAGGAAACACCATATATTTT

size: -
J: TRBJ1-2
length: 15
V: TRBV4-2
D: TRBD1
CDR3: CASSQTRTGHYGYTF
DNA: TGTGCCAGCAGCCAAACCCGGACAGGGCACTATGGCTACACCTTC

size: few
J: TRBJ2-1
length: 17
V: TRBV10-3
D: TRBD2
CDR3: CAISESKTSGSYNEQFF
DNA: TGTGCCATCAGTGAGTCGAAAACTAGCGGTTCCTACAATGAGCAGTTCTTC

size: -
J: TRBJ2-7
length: 16
V: TRBV4-3
D: -
CDR3: CASSQGFRTKVYEQYF
DNA: TGCGCCAGCAGCCAAGGATTCCGGACTAAGGTCTACGAGCAGTACTTC

size: -
J: TRBJ1-1
length: 15
V: TRBV25-1
D: TRBD1
CDR3: CASSAPGQGNTEAFF
DNA: TGTGCCAGCAGTGCTCCCGGACAGGGGAACACTGAAGCTTTCTTT